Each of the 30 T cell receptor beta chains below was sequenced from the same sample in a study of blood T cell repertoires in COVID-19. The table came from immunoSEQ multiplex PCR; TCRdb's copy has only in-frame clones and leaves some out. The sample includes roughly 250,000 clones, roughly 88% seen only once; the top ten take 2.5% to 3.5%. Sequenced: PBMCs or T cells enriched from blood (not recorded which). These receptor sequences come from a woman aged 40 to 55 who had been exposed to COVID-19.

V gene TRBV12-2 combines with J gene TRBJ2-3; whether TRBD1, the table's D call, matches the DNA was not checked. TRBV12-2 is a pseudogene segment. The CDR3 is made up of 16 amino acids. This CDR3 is CASRDKDRAPTDTQYF. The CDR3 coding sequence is TGTGCAAGTCGCGACAAAGACAGGGCCCCCACAGATACGCAGTATTTT.

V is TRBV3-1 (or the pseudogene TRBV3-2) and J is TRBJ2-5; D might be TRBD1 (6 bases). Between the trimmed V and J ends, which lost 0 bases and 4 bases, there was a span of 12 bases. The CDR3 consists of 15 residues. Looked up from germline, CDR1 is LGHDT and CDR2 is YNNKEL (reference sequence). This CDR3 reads CASSQDTGWGETQYF. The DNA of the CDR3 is TGTGCCAGCAGCCAAGATACAGGGTGGGGAGAGACCCAGTACTTC.

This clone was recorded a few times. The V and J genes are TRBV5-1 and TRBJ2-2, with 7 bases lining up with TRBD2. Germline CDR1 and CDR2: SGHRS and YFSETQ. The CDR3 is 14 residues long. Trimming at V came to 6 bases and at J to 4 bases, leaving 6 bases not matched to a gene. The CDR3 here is CASTRDYSTGELFF. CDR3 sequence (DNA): TGCGCCAGCACCCGGGACTACTCCACCGGGGAGCTGTTTTTT.

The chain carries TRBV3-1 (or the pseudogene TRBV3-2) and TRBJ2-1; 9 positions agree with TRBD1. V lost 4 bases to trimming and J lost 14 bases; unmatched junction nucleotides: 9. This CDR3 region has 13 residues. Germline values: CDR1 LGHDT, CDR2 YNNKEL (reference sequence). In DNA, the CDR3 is TGTGCCAGCAGCCCGAGTACTAGGACAGGGGAGTTCTTC. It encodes CASSPSTRTGEFF.

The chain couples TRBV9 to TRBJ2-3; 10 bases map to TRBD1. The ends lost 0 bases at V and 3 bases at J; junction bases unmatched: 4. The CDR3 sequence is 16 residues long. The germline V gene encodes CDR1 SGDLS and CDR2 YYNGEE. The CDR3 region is CASSVAQGQGTDTQYF. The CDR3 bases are TGTGCCAGCAGCGTAGCACAGGGACAGGGGACAGATACGCAGTATTTT.

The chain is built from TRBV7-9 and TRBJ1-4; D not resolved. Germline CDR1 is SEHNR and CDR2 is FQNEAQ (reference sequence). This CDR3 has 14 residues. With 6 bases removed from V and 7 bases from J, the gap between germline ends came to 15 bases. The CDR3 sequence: CASSLDGGREKLFF. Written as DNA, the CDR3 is TGTGCCAGCAGTTTGGACGGAGGCCGTGAAAAACTGTTTTTT. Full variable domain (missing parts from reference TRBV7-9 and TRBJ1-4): DTGVSQNPRHKITKRGQNVTFRCDPISEHNRLYWYRQTLGQGPEFLTYFQNEAQLEKSRLLSDRFSAERPKGSFSTLEIQRTEQGDSAMYLCASSLDGGREKLFFGSGTQLSVL.

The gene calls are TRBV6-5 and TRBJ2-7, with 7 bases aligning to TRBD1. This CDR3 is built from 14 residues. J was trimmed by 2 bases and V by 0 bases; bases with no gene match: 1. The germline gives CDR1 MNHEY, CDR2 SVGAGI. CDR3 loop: CASSYSGTAYEQYF. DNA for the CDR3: TGTGCCAGCAGTTACTCCGGGACAGCCTACGAGCAGTACTTC.

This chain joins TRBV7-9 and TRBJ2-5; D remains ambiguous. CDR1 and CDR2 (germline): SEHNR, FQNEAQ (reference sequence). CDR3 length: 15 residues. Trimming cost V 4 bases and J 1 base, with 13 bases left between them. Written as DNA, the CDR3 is TGTGCCAGCAGCTCCCCCCGGGTTATCCAAGAGACCCAGTACTTC. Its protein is CASSSPRVIQETQYF. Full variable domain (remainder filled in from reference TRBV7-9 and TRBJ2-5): DTGVSQNPRHKITKRGQNVTFRCDPISEHNRLYWYRQTLGQGPEFLTYFQNEAQLEKSRLLSDRFSAERPKGSFSTLEIQRTEQGDSAMYLCASSSPRVIQETQYFGPGTRLLVL.

CDR3 amino acids: CASSPPGGGRYNEQFF. CDR3 nucleotide sequence: TGTGCCAGCTCACCACCGGGAGGCGGGAGGTACAATGAGCAGTTCTTC. The chain is built from TRBV18 and TRBJ2-1, with 8 nucleotides matching TRBD2. V lost 0 bases, J lost 4 bases, and 5 bases stayed unmatched. Germline CDR1 and CDR2: KGHSH and LQKENI. The CDR3 covers 16 residues. The whole variable domain, filled in from reference TRBV18 and TRBJ2-1, reads NAGVMQNPRHLVRRRGQEARLRCSPMKGHSHVYWYRQLPEEGLKFMVYLQKENIIDESGMPKERFSAEFPKEGPSILRIQQVVRGDSAAYFCASSPPGGGRYNEQFFGPGTRLTVL.

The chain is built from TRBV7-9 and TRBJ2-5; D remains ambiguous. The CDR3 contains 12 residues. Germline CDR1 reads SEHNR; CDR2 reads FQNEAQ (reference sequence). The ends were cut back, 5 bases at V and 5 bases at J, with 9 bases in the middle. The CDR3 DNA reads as TGTGCCAGCAGCCCGATGGAGGAGACCCAGTACTTC. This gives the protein CASSPMEETQYF.

The CDR3 reads CSASFGQNTEAFF. In nucleotides, the CDR3 is TGCAGTGCTAGTTTCGGTCAAAACACTGAAGCTTTCTTT. The chain joins TRBV20-1 to TRBJ1-1; D gene unclear. The germline CDR1 and CDR2 sequences are DFQATT and SNEGSKA (reference sequence). CDR3 length equals 13 residues. V dropped 3 bases and J dropped 2 bases, with 10 bases sitting between them.

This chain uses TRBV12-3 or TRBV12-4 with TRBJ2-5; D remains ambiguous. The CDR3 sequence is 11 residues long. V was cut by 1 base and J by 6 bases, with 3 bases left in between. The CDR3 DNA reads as TGTGCCAGCAGTTTAGGGCAGACCCAGTACTTC. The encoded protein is CASSLGQTQYF.

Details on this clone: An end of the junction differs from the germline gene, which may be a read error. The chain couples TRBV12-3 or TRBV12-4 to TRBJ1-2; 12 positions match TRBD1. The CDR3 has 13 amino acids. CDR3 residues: CASSPRDRGLSGF. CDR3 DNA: TGTGCCAGCAGTCCCCGGGACAGGGGGCTTAGTGGCTTC.

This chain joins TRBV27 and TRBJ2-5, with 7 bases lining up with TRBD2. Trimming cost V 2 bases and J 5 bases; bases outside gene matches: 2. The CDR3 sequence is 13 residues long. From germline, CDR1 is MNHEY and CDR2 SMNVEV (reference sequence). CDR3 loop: CASSLAGVETQYF. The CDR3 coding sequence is TGTGCCAGCAGTTTAGCGGGGGTGGAGACCCAGTACTTC.

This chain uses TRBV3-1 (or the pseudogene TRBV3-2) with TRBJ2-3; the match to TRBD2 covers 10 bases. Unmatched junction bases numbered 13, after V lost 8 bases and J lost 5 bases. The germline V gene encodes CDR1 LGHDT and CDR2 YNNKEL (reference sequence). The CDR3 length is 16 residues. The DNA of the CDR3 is TGTGCCAGCGGTCCAGCGGGAGGGGGAGTATTAGATACGCAGTATTTT. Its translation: CASGPAGGGVLDTQYF.

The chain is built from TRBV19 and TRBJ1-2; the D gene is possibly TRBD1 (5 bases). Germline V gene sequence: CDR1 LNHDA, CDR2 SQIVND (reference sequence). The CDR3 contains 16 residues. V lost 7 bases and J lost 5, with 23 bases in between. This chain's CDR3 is CASTPSKLRAEYGYTF. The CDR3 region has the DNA TGTGCCAGTACTCCTTCGAAGCTCAGGGCAGAGTATGGCTACACCTTC.

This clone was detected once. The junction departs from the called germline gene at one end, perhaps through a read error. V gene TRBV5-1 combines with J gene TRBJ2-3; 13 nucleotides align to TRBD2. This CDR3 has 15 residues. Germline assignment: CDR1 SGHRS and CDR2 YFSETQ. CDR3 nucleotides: TGTGCCAGCAGGCTACTAGCGGGAGGGGCAGATACGCAGTATTTT. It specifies CASRLLAGGADTQYF.

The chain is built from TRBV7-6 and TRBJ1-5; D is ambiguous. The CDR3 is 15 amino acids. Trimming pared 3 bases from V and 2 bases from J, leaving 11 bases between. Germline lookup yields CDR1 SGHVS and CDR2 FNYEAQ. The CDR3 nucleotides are TGTGCCAGCAGCTTGTACCCGGGAGGCAATCAGCCCCAGCATTTT. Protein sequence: CASSLYPGGNQPQHF.

The CDR3 loop is CASSPSTASYGYTF. CDR3 DNA: TGTGCCAGCAGCCCCTCCACAGCATCCTATGGCTACACCTTC. The chain has TRBV7-8 and TRBJ1-2; D remains unclear. The germline V gene encodes CDR1 SGHVS and CDR2 FQNEAQ. Trimming removed 5 bases from V and 4 bases from J, with 14 bases in between. The CDR3 is 14 residues long.

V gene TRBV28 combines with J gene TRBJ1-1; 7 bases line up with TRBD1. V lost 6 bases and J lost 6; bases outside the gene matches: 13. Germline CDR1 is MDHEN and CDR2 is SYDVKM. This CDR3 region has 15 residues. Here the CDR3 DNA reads TGTGCCAGCAGCAAAACAAGGGGGCGCAGGGCTGAAGCTTTCTTT. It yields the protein CASSKTRGRRAEAFF.

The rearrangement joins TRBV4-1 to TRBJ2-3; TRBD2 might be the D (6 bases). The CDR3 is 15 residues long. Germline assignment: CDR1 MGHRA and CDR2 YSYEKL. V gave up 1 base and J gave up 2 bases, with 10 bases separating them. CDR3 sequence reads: CASSQVGGNTDTQYF. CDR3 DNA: TGCGCCAGCAGCCAAGTCGGGGGAAACACAGATACGCAGTATTTT.

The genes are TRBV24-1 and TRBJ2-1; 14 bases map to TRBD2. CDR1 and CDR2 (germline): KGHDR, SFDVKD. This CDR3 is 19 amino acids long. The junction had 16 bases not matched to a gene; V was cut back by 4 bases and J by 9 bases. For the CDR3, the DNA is TGTGCCACCAGTGACCCCGGGACTAGCGGGGGCGGGGTAACGGGTGAGCAGTTCTTC. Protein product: CATSDPGTSGGGVTGEQFF.

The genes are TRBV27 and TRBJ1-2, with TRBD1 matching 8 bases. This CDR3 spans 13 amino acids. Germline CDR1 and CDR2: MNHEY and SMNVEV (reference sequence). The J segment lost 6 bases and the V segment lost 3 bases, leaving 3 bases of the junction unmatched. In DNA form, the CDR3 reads TGTGCCAGCAGTTTCGACAGGGGTAATGGCTACACCTTC. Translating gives CASSFDRGNGYTF.

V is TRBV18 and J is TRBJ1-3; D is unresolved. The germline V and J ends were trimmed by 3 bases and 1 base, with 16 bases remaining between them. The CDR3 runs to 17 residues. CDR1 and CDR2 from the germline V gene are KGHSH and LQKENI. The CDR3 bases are TGTGCCAGCTCACCCCCTTCGGGTCGGAGTTCTGGAAACACCATATATTTT. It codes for CASSPPSGRSSGNTIYF. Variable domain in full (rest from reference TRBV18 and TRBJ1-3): NAGVMQNPRHLVRRRGQEARLRCSPMKGHSHVYWYRQLPEEGLKFMVYLQKENIIDESGMPKERFSAEFPKEGPSILRIQQVVRGDSAAYFCASSPPSGRSSGNTIYFGEGSWLTVV.

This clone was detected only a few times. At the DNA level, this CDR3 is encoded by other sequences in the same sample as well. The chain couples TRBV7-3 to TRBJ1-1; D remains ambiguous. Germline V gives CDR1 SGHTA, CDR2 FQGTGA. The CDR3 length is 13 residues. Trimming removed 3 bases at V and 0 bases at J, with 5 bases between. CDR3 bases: TGTGCCAGCAGCTTTCAGGTGAACACTGAAGCTTTCTTT. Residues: CASSFQVNTEAFF.

The chain's CDR3 is CASSPGQAETDTQYF. CDR3 sequence (DNA): TGTGCCAGCAGCCCCGGACAGGCGGAGACAGATACGCAGTATTTT. This sequence joins TRBV4-2 and TRBJ2-3, with 7 bases matching TRBD1. V shed 4 bases and J 3 bases; nucleotides not matched to a gene: 7. CDR1 is LGHNA, CDR2 YNFKEQ, per germline. This CDR3 region has 15 residues.

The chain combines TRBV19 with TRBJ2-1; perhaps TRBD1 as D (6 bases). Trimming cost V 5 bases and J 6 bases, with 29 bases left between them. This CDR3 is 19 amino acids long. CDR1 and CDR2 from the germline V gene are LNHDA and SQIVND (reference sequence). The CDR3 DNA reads TGTGCCAGTAGTCCCACAGGGTCCCCAATTCGGATAGCCTCCAATGAGCAGTTCTTC. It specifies CASSPTGSPIRIASNEQFF.

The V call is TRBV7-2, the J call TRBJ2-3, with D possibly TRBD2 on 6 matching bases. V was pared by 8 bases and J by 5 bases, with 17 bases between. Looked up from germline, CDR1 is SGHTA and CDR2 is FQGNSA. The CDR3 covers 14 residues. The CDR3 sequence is CASRGAGRIDTQYF. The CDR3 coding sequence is TGTGCCAGCCGGGGAGCGGGTAGAATAGATACGCAGTATTTT.

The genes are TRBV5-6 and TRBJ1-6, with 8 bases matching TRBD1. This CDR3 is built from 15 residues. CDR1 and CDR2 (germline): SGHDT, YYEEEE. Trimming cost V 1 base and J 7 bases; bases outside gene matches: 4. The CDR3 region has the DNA TGTGCCAGCAGCTTGAGGGCAGGGGGCAATTCACCCCTCCACTTT. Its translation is CASSLRAGGNSPLHF.

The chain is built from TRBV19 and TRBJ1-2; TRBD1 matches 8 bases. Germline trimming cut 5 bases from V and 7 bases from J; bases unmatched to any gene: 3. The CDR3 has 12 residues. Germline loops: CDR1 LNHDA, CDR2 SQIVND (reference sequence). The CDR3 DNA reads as TGTGCCAGTAGTGCCACAGGGGGTGGCTACACCTTC. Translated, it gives CASSATGGGYTF.